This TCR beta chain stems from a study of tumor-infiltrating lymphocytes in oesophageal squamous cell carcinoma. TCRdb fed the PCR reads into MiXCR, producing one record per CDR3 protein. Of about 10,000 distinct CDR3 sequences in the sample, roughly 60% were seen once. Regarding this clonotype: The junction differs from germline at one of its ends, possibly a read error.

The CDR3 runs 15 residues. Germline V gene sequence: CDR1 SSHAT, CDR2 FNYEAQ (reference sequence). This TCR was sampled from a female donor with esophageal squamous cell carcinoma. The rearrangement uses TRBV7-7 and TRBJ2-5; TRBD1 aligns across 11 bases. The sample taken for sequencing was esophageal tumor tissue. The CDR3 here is CASSRGQGAMETQYF. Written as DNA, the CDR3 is TGTGCTAGCAGCCGCGGACAGGGGGCGATGGAGACCCAGTACTTC.